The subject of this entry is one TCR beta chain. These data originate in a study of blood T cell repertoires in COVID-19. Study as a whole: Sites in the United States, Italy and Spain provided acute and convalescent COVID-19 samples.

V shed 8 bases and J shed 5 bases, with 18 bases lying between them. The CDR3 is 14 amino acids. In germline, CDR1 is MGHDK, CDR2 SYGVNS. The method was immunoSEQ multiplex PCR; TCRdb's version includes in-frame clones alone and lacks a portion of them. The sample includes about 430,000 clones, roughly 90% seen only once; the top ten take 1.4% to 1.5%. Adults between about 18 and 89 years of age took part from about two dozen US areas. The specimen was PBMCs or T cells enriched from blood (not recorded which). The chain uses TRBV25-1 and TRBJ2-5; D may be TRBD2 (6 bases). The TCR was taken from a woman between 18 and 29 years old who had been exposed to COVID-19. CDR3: CASGLGGAVETQYF. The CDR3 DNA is TGTGCCAGCGGTCTGGGGGGAGCGGTGGAGACCCAGTACTTC.